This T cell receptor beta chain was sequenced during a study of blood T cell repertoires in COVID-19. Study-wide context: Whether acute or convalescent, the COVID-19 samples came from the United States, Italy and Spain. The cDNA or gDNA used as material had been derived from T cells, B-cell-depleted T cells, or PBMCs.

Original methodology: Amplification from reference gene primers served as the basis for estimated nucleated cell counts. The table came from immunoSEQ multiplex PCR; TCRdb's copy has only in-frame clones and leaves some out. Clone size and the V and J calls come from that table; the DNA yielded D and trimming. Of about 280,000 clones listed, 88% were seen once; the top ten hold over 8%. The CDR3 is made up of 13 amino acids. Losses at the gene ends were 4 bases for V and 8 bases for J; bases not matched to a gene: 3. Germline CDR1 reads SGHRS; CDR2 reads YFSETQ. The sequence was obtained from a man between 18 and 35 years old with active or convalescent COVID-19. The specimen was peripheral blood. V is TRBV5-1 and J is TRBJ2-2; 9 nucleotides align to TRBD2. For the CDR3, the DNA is TGCGCCAGCAGCACCCTAGCGGGGGGGGAGCTGTTTTTT. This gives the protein CASSTLAGGELFF.